These 23 T cell receptor beta chains originate from one sample sequenced in a study of blood T cell repertoires in COVID-19. Profiled with immunoSEQ multiplex PCR; TCRdb holds only in-frame clones, not every one. The table lists fewer than 60,000 clones, about 84% of them singletons. The sample consisted of peripheral blood. These receptors all come from a man aged 60 to 75 with acute or convalescent COVID-19.

V gene TRBV19 combines with J gene TRBJ2-1; 7 positions agree with TRBD1. CDR3 length: 15 residues. Trimming took 6 bases from V and 4 from J; bases not matched to a gene: 9. Germline values: CDR1 LNHDA, CDR2 SQIVND (reference sequence). DNA of the CDR3: TGTGCCAGTAGCATTAAGGACAGGCTATACAATGAGCAGTTCTTC. This encodes CASSIKDRLYNEQFF.

This chain links TRBV7-2 with TRBJ1-6; TRBD1 is a possible D gene (6 bases). Trimming stripped 1 base from V and 10 bases from J, with 14 bases between. The CDR3 runs to 15 residues. Germline CDR1 is SGHTA and CDR2 is FQGNSA. For the CDR3, the DNA is TGTGCCAGCAGCTTAGTCGGCAGGGGTGGCTCACCCCTCCACTTT. Encoded protein: CASSLVGRGGSPLHF.

CDR3 residues: CATRQGAPDTEAFF. The CDR3 coding sequence is TGTGCCACCAGGCAGGGGGCGCCGGACACTGAAGCTTTCTTT. The chain recombines TRBV24-1 with TRBJ1-1; TRBD1 agrees at 8 bases. The CDR3 has 14 residues. The trim removed 7 bases at V and 3 bases at J, leaving 6 bases unmatched. CDR1 is KGHDR and CDR2 is SFDVKD in the germline V gene.

The chain has TRBV7-9 and TRBJ1-5; weak D call: TRBD1 (6 bases). Trimming left V 0 bases short and J 4 bases short, with 13 bases between. CDR3 length: 16 amino acids. Germline V gene sequence: CDR1 SEHNR, CDR2 FQNEAQ (reference sequence). The CDR3 bases are TGTGCCAGCAGCTTAGCGGGGGTGGGGGCTAATCAGCCCCAGCATTTT. This translates into CASSLAGVGANQPQHF. Full variable domain (remainder filled in from reference TRBV7-9 and TRBJ1-5): DTGVSQNPRHKITKRGQNVTFRCDPISEHNRLYWYRQTLGQGPEFLTYFQNEAQLEKSRLLSDRFSAERPKGSFSTLEIQRTEQGDSAMYLCASSLAGVGANQPQHFGDGTRLSIL.

The chain uses TRBV7-6 and TRBJ1-3; D is ambiguous. Trimming left V 4 bases short and J 1 base short, with 11 bases between. Per germline, CDR1 SGHVS and CDR2 FNYEAQ. There are 15 residues in the CDR3. CDR3 residues: CASSSGGGSGNTIYF. The CDR3 coding sequence is TGTGCCAGCAGCTCTGGCGGAGGGTCTGGAAACACCATATATTTT. The full variable domain, in which reference TRBV7-6 and TRBJ1-3 provide the parts outside the CDR3, is GAGVSQSPRYKVTKRGQDVALRCDPISGHVSLYWYRQALGQGPEFLTYFNYEAQQDKSGLPNDRFSAERPEGSISTLTIQRTEQRDSAMYRCASSSGGGSGNTIYFGEGSWLTVV.

The chain is built from TRBV6-5 and TRBJ1-2; unclear D gene. With 2 bases removed from V and 7 bases from J, the gap between germline ends came to 8 bases. The CDR3 runs 12 residues. Germline V gene lookup returns CDR1 MNHEY and CDR2 SVGAGI. CDR3 nucleotide sequence: TGTGCCAGCAGTTACGGCGGCTCTGGCTACACCTTC. Translation: CASSYGGSGYTF.

The table lists this clone with a count of one. V and J are TRBV6-5 and TRBJ2-7; 8 nucleotides match TRBD1. The CDR3 runs to 14 residues. The V and J ends lost 4 bases and 4 bases, in that order; junction bases with no gene match: 6. Looked up from germline, CDR1 is MNHEY and CDR2 is SVGAGI. CDR3: CASSFGQGWYEQYF. The DNA for the CDR3 is TGTGCCAGCAGTTTTGGACAGGGTTGGTACGAGCAGTACTTC.

The V call is TRBV28, the J call TRBJ1-5; 9 positions match TRBD1. The CDR3 runs to 15 residues. CDR1 is MDHEN and CDR2 is SYDVKM in the germline V gene. J was trimmed by 2 bases and V by 5 bases; bases with no gene match: 4. CDR3 loop: CASSTQGAGNQPQHF. The CDR3 nucleotides read TGTGCCAGCAGTACACAGGGGGCTGGCAATCAGCCCCAGCATTTT.

The chain joins TRBV28 to TRBJ1-2; no firm D call. The CDR3 is 14 amino acids. V dropped 1 base and J dropped 2 bases, with 8 bases sitting between them. Germline V gives CDR1 MDHEN, CDR2 SYDVKM. CDR3 amino acids: CASSLYLLNYGYTF. For the CDR3, the DNA is TGTGCCAGCAGTTTATATCTCCTAAACTATGGCTACACCTTC.

The J gene is TRBJ2-5, the V gene TRBV18; 8 bases are a match to TRBD2. V was pared by 0 bases and J by 4 bases, with 4 bases of the junction left unmatched. This CDR3 spans 15 amino acids. CDR1 and CDR2 (germline): KGHSH, LQKENI. As DNA, the CDR3 is TGTGCCAGCTCACCACCGTCGGGGGGGCGAGAGACCCAGTACTTC. This sequence encodes CASSPPSGGRETQYF. Variable domain in full (rest from reference TRBV18 and TRBJ2-5): NAGVMQNPRHLVRRRGQEARLRCSPMKGHSHVYWYRQLPEEGLKFMVYLQKENIIDESGMPKERFSAEFPKEGPSILRIQQVVRGDSAAYFCASSPPSGGRETQYFGPGTRLLVL.

The chain uses TRBV5-1 and TRBJ1-1; D may be TRBD1 (5 bases). CDR3 size: 12 residues. With 4 bases removed from V and 7 bases from J, the gap between germline ends came to 11 bases. The germline V gene encodes CDR1 SGHRS and CDR2 YFSETQ. The CDR3 region is CASSPEGFEAFF. The DNA for the CDR3 is TGCGCCAGCAGCCCGGAGGGGTTTGAAGCTTTCTTT.

V gene TRBV4-3 combines with J gene TRBJ2-4; 8 bases agree with TRBD1. This CDR3 contains 16 residues. After removal of 0 bases from V and 5 bases from J, the junction contained 6 bases not matched to a gene. The V gene's germline CDR1 is LGHNA and CDR2 YSLEER. The CDR3 region has the DNA TGCGCCAGCAGCCAAGACAGGGGGCTTGGGGAAAACATTCAGTACTTC. The encoded protein is CASSQDRGLGENIQYF.

The V gene is TRBV11-3, the J gene TRBJ2-1, with D perhaps TRBD1 (5 bases). The CDR3 extends over 16 amino acids. CDR1 SGHNT and CDR2 YENEEA come from the germline V gene. V lost 5 bases, J lost 0 bases, and 14 bases lay in between. The CDR3 protein is CASSARGDSSYNEQFF. The CDR3 DNA follows: TGTGCCAGCAGCGCCAGAGGCGACAGCTCCTACAATGAGCAGTTCTTC.

The chain has TRBV7-3 and TRBJ2-5; TRBD2 matches 10 bases. CDR3 size: 14 residues. The germline gives CDR1 SGHTA, CDR2 FQGTGA. V trimming: 5 bases; J trimming: 3 bases; junction bases outside the gene matches: 3. CDR3 bases: TGTGCCAGCAGCCCTAGCGGGGGTGAAGAGACCCAGTACTTC. Encoded protein: CASSPSGGEETQYF.

This chain connects TRBV4-1 to TRBJ2-2, with D possibly TRBD1 on 5 matching bases. V was trimmed by 1 base and J by 5 bases, leaving 17 bases between them. The CDR3 consists of 17 residues. CDR1 MGHRA and CDR2 YSYEKL come from the germline V gene. CDR3 sequence: CASSQVDMGLRTGELFF. The CDR3 DNA reads as TGCGCCAGCAGCCAAGTTGATATGGGGCTGAGGACCGGGGAGCTGTTTTTT.

This chain joins TRBV9 and TRBJ2-3; tentative D call: TRBD2 (5 bases). Germline assignment: CDR1 SGDLS and CDR2 YYNGEE. CDR3 length equals 14 residues. Trimming pared 0 bases from V and 0 bases from J, leaving 5 bases between. CDR3 in amino acids: CASSVGGSTDTQYF. In nucleotides, the CDR3 is TGTGCCAGCAGCGTAGGCGGGAGCACAGATACGCAGTATTTT.

The V gene is TRBV19, the J gene TRBJ2-2; D unclear. This CDR3 contains 15 residues. The ends were cut back, 1 base at V and 6 bases at J, with 12 bases in the middle. CDR1 is LNHDA and CDR2 is SQIVND in the germline V gene (reference sequence). CDR3 nucleotide sequence: TGTGCCAGTAGTATAGGGCAGACAAGAGCCGGGGAGCTGTTTTTT. Translated: CASSIGQTRAGELFF.

The chain uses TRBV23-1 and TRBJ2-5, with 13 bases fitting TRBD2. TRBV23-1 is reported as an ORF; its role is uncertain. This CDR3 spans 16 amino acids. V dropped 5 bases and J dropped 5; count of bases not matched to a gene: 8. CDR3 sequence: CASSKTSGGIAETQYF. Here the CDR3 DNA reads TGCGCCAGCAGTAAGACTAGCGGGGGGATCGCTGAGACCCAGTACTTC.

The chain uses TRBV7-9 and TRBJ2-3; TRBD2 agrees at 11 bases. The V segment lost 2 bases and the J segment 6 bases; nucleotides outside the gene matches: 4. The CDR3 is 15 amino acids. The germline V gene encodes CDR1 SEHNR and CDR2 FQNEAQ (reference sequence). CDR3 loop: CASSLTSGGSDTQYF. The DNA for the CDR3 is TGTGCCAGCAGCTTAACTAGCGGGGGATCGGATACGCAGTATTTT. Full variable domain (outside the CDR3, taken from reference TRBV7-9 and TRBJ2-3): DTGVSQNPRHKITKRGQNVTFRCDPISEHNRLYWYRQTLGQGPEFLTYFQNEAQLEKSRLLSDRFSAERPKGSFSTLEIQRTEQGDSAMYLCASSLTSGGSDTQYFGPGTRLTVL.

The V and J genes are TRBV12-5 and TRBJ1-1; tentatively, D is TRBD1 (6 bases). Trimming left V 4 bases short and J 5 bases short, with 14 bases between. The V gene's germline CDR1 is LGHNT and CDR2 FRNRAP. The CDR3 is 14 amino acids. CDR3 DNA: TGTGCTAGTGGTTCTGGACAGTTGGAGACTGAAGCTTTCTTT. Translated, it gives CASGSGQLETEAFF.

This chain uses TRBV2 with TRBJ1-4, with a tentative D call TRBD1 (5 bases). CDR3 length: 15 amino acids. V lost 3 bases and J lost 5, with 13 bases in between. Germline V CDR1 and CDR2: SNHLY, FYNNEI. The CDR3 region has the DNA TGTGCCAGCAGTGAGTTGGCGGGGCCAAATGAAAAACTGTTTTTT. Protein product: CASSELAGPNEKLFF.

This clone was detected a few times. The CDR3 reads CASSYATGSYEQYF. The CDR3 nucleotides read TGTGCCAGCAGCTACGCCACAGGTTCCTACGAGCAGTACTTC. This chain uses TRBV6-5 with TRBJ2-7, with TRBD1 as a possible D gene (5 bases). CDR3 size: 14 residues. V shed 6 bases and J shed 1 base, with 13 bases lying between them. Germline V CDR1 and CDR2: MNHEY, SVGAGI.

V usage is TRBV28 and J usage is TRBJ1-2; D is unresolved. The CDR3 loop spans 12 amino acids. V lost 7 bases and J 8 bases, leaving 14 bases between the germline ends. CDR1 is MDHEN and CDR2 is SYDVKM in the germline V gene. The CDR3 is CASIGLARGYTF. The DNA of the CDR3 is TGTGCCAGCATAGGTTTAGCGAGAGGCTACACCTTC.